Shown below are 5 T cell receptor beta chains from a single sample sequenced in a study of cytomegalovirus exposure and HLA in healthy donors. Researchers ran the PCR with 60 Vbeta and 13 Jbeta primers. Clones were sequenced by immunoSEQ multiplex PCR, and TCRdb holds only the in-frame ones, with some missing. The data contain about 100,000 clones, around 79% of them singletons. The sample comprised PBMCs. These receptors all come from a woman between 65 and 79 years old in good health and CMV-seropositive.

This chain uses TRBV19 with TRBJ1-5; TRBD1 matches at 9 bases. From germline, CDR1 is LNHDA and CDR2 SQIVND (reference sequence). The V gene end was trimmed by 4 bases and the J gene end by 4 bases; junction bases not matched to a gene: 2. The length of the CDR3 is 14 residues. CDR3 sequence reads: CASSTGTGNQPQHF. The DNA for the CDR3 is TGTGCCAGTAGTACCGGGACAGGGAATCAGCCCCAGCATTTT.

The chain is built from TRBV4-1 and TRBJ1-5; TRBD1 agrees at 7 bases. The trim removed 1 base at V and 2 bases at J, leaving 8 bases unmatched. The CDR3 sequence is 17 residues long. In germline, CDR1 is MGHRA, CDR2 YSYEKL. The CDR3 coding sequence is TGCGCCAGCAGCCAAGTAAGTGGAGACAGGGGCAATCAGCCCCAGCATTTT. Protein sequence: CASSQVSGDRGNQPQHF.

The chain is built from TRBV29-1 and TRBJ2-7; 9 bases line up with TRBD2. This CDR3 contains 13 residues. V gave up 4 bases and J gave up 3 bases; unmatched junction bases: 4. Germline V gives CDR1 SQVTM, CDR2 ANQGSEA. CDR3: CSVVASGIYEQYF. CDR3 DNA sequence: TGCAGCGTTGTAGCTAGCGGGATCTACGAGCAGTACTTC.

This chain connects TRBV27 to TRBJ2-1, with 8 bases that match TRBD2. This CDR3 has 13 amino acids. The junction had 5 bases not matched to a gene; V was cut back by 5 bases and J by 8 bases. The germline CDR1 and CDR2 sequences are MNHEY and SMNVEV (reference sequence). Here the CDR3 reads CASSPGRDDEQFF. CDR3 coding DNA: TGTGCCAGCAGTCCCGGGAGGGACGATGAGCAGTTCTTC.

The V call is TRBV9, the J call TRBJ2-1, with a weak D call TRBD2 (7 bases). Per the germline V gene, CDR1 is SGDLS and CDR2 is YYNGEE. V was cut by 0 bases and J by 8 bases, with 18 bases left in between. There are 16 residues in the CDR3. CDR3 in amino acids: CASSVERGGYWDEQFF. The DNA for the CDR3 is TGTGCCAGCAGCGTAGAGAGGGGGGGCTATTGGGATGAGCAGTTCTTC.